This T cell receptor beta chain was recorded in a study of blood T cell repertoires in COVID-19. Study-wide background: The cDNA or gDNA used as material had been derived from T cells, B-cell-depleted T cells, or PBMCs.

Trimming removed 10 bases at V and 4 bases at J, with 13 bases between. Germline CDR1 and CDR2: MDHEN and SYDVKM. This CDR3 has 12 residues. In the source study's methods: By means of reference gene primer amplification, nucleated cell counts were estimated. Sequencing was performed with immunoSEQ multiplex PCR; in TCRdb, only in-frame clones are kept and a portion is missing. Clonal size and the V and J genes are those of that table, whereas D and trimming came from the DNA. Counted here are around 300,000 clones, approximately 88% occurring once; the ten biggest clones make up around 4%. Sequenced material: peripheral blood. This TCR was recovered from a woman between 45 and 65 years old with active or convalescent COVID-19. This sequence joins TRBV28 and TRBJ1-2; D possibly corresponds to TRBD1 (5 bases). The CDR3 loop reads CATRGGGYGYTF. The CDR3, as DNA: TGTGCCACGCGTGGGGGAGGCTATGGCTACACCTTC.